The 18 T cell receptor beta chains listed next were all sequenced from one sample in a study of cytomegalovirus exposure and HLA in healthy donors. Using immunoSEQ multiplex PCR, the repertoire was profiled, and TCRdb retains in-frame clones only, with some absent. The sample holds some 69,000 clones; over 90% are singletons and the top ten take 4.5% to 5%. Sample: PBMCs. Every receptor here comes from a woman aged 18-29 years in good health and CMV-seropositive.

The rearrangement uses TRBV5-4 and TRBJ2-7; 15 bases are shared with TRBD2. The germline gives CDR1 SGHNT, CDR2 YYREEE (reference sequence). J was trimmed by 4 bases and V by 3 bases; bases with no gene match: 5. The CDR3 is made up of 16 amino acids. CDR3 bases: TGTGCCAGCAGCTCTGGACTAGCGGGAGGGCCGTACGAGCAGTACTTC. Amino acids: CASSSGLAGGPYEQYF. The entire variable domain, with the rest obtained from reference TRBV5-4 and TRBJ2-7, is as follows: ETGVTQSPTHLIKTRGQQVTLRCSSQSGHNTVSWYQQALGQGPQFIFQYYREEENGRGNFPPRFSGLQFPNYSSELNVNALELDDSALYLCASSSGLAGGPYEQYFGPGTRLTVT.

The V gene is TRBV4-1, the J gene TRBJ2-7; D might be TRBD2 (6 bases). CDR3 size: 15 residues. Per the germline V gene, CDR1 is MGHRA and CDR2 is YSYEKL. V lost 1 base, J lost 3 bases, and 13 bases lay in between. CDR3 DNA: TGCGCCAGCAGCCAAGTGACTAGATTTGACTACGAGCAGTACTTC. Translation gives CASSQVTRFDYEQYF.

The rearrangement links TRBV28 to TRBJ1-1, with TRBD1 identical over 8 bases. The junction had 11 bases not matched to a gene; V was cut back by 5 bases and J by 3 bases. The CDR3 has 16 residues. Germline lookup yields CDR1 MDHEN and CDR2 SYDVKM. The CDR3 nucleotides are TGTGCCAGCAGTCGGGGTAGGACAGGGAAGTACACTGAAGCTTTCTTT. Amino acid sequence: CASSRGRTGKYTEAFF.

This chain connects TRBV28 to TRBJ2-1; TRBD2 might be the D (6 bases). Looked up from germline, CDR1 is MDHEN and CDR2 is SYDVKM. The V end lost 3 bases, the J end lost 10 bases, and 10 bases lay between the germline ends. This CDR3 contains 12 residues. As DNA, the CDR3 is TGTGCCAGCAGTTTCTGGCTAGCGGAGCAGTTCTTC. Translation: CASSFWLAEQFF.

CDR3 bases: TGTGCCAGCAGTTTTCTGCGGAGCTATGGCTACACCTTC. This encodes CASSFLRSYGYTF. The chain combines TRBV28 with TRBJ1-2; D is undetermined. Trimming removed 3 bases at V and 4 bases at J, with 9 bases between. Germline-derived CDR1 and CDR2 are MDHEN and SYDVKM. The CDR3 length is 13 residues.

This chain's CDR3 is CASSTPTSGYNEQFF. The CDR3 DNA is TGTGCCAGCAGCACCCCCACTAGCGGGTACAATGAGCAGTTCTTC. The rearrangement joins TRBV7-9 to TRBJ2-1; 9 nucleotides agree with TRBD2. Germline V gene data show CDR1 as SEHNR and CDR2 as FQNEAQ (reference sequence). Losses at the gene ends were 5 bases for V and 4 bases for J; bases not matched to a gene: 6. The length of the CDR3 is 15 residues.

The chain employs TRBV4-1 and TRBJ2-7, with D possibly TRBD1 on 5 matching bases. The CDR3 has 14 amino acids. From germline, CDR1 is MGHRA and CDR2 YSYEKL. V was clipped by 4 bases and J by 2 bases, with 12 bases between them. The CDR3, as DNA: TGCGCCAGCAGCCTTAAGGAAGGGGCCTACGAGCAGTACTTC. It yields the protein CASSLKEGAYEQYF.

In its sample, this clone was seen once. The rearrangement joins TRBV19 to TRBJ1-5; maybe TRBD1 (5 bases). V was cut by 7 bases and J by 9 bases, with 25 bases left in between. Germline lookup yields CDR1 LNHDA and CDR2 SQIVND (reference sequence). This CDR3 is built from 16 residues. The CDR3 reads CASIRRGGTDARPQHF. The CDR3 DNA is TGTGCCAGTATACGGCGGGGGGGGACGGATGCTCGGCCCCAGCATTTT.

The genes are TRBV19 and TRBJ1-2; a possible D gene is TRBD1 (5 bases). With 6 bases removed from V and 6 bases from J, the gap between germline ends came to 14 bases. Per germline, CDR1 LNHDA and CDR2 SQIVND (reference sequence). This CDR3 contains 13 residues. The CDR3 DNA is TGTGCCAGTAGCCAGGGTCTATTCAATGGCTACACCTTC. Protein: CASSQGLFNGYTF.

This sequence joins TRBV28 and TRBJ2-7; TRBD1 matches 7 bases. Germline V gene data show CDR1 as MDHEN and CDR2 as SYDVKM. CDR3 size: 13 residues. Losses at the gene ends were 6 bases for V and 1 base for J; bases not matched to a gene: 3. As DNA, the CDR3 is TGTGCCAGCAGGAGGGACAGTTCCTACGAGCAGTACTTC. Encoded protein: CASRRDSSYEQYF.

CDR3 DNA sequence: TGTGCCTGGAGTAGGGGGCATAGCAATCAGCCCCAGCATTTT. Its translation: CAWSRGHSNQPQHF. V usage is TRBV30 and J usage is TRBJ1-5; 7 bases are a match to TRBD1. CDR1 and CDR2 (germline): GTSNPN, SVGIG (reference sequence). Germline trimming cut 2 bases from V and 0 bases from J; bases unmatched to any gene: 1. The CDR3 is made up of 14 amino acids.

V is TRBV5-6 and J is TRBJ2-3, with 9 positions matching TRBD2. Germline V gives CDR1 SGHDT, CDR2 YYEEEE. This CDR3 is built from 18 residues. The V and J ends lost 6 bases and 4 bases, in that order; junction bases with no gene match: 18. CDR3 DNA sequence: TGTGCCAGCACCAATCCGGGGCGGGAGGGCCCTCTAGCAGATACGCAGTATTTT. The encoded protein is CASTNPGREGPLADTQYF.

The chain combines TRBV30 with TRBJ2-3; the match to TRBD1 covers 8 bases. Germline CDR1 and CDR2: GTSNPN and SVGIG (reference sequence). Unmatched junction bases numbered 8, after V lost 2 bases and J lost 4 bases. This CDR3 comprises 15 residues. The CDR3 protein is CAWSRGRGLADTQYF. In DNA, the CDR3 is TGTGCCTGGAGTCGGGGCAGGGGGCTAGCAGATACGCAGTATTTT. Full variable domain (outside the CDR3, taken from reference TRBV30 and TRBJ2-3): SQTIHQWPATLVQPVGSPLSLECTVEGTSNPNLYWYRQAAGRGLQLLFYSVGIGQISSEVPQNLSASRPQDRQFILSSKKLLLSDSGFYLCAWSRGRGLADTQYFGPGTRLTVL.

The rearrangement uses TRBV5-1 and TRBJ2-7; D is perhaps TRBD2 (6 bases). The V gene lost 0 bases and the J gene lost 1 base, with 17 bases spanning the gap. Germline CDR1 SGHRS, CDR2 YFSETQ. The CDR3 has 17 residues. CDR3 in amino acids: CASSLAKLRDSSYEQYF. The CDR3 region has the DNA TGCGCCAGCAGCTTGGCCAAACTCCGGGACTCTTCCTACGAGCAGTACTTC. Drawing the rest from reference TRBV5-1 and TRBJ2-7, the complete variable domain is KAGVTQTPRYLIKTRGQQVTLSCSPISGHRSVSWYQQTPGQGLQFLFEYFSETQRNKGNFPGRFSGRQFSNSRSEMNVSTLELGDSALYLCASSLAKLRDSSYEQYFGPGTRLTVT.

V gene TRBV7-9 combines with J gene TRBJ2-3; a weak D match, TRBD1 (6 bases). The germline V and J ends were trimmed by 2 bases and 5 bases, with 17 bases remaining between them. The CDR3 has 16 amino acids. CDR1 is SEHNR, CDR2 FQNEAQ, per germline (reference sequence). Here the CDR3 reads CASSLRSGVKQDTQYF. CDR3 coding DNA: TGTGCCAGCAGCTTACGGTCAGGGGTTAAGCAAGATACGCAGTATTTT.

V gene TRBV28 combines with J gene TRBJ2-4, with no clear D. The CDR3 runs to 15 residues. V was trimmed by 2 bases and J by 2 bases, leaving 10 bases between them. Germline CDR1 MDHEN, CDR2 SYDVKM. CDR3 coding DNA: TGTGCCAGCAGTTTAGGTAGCTCAACCAAAAACATTCAGTACTTC. Protein: CASSLGSSTKNIQYF.

This clone appeared once. This chain joins TRBV15 and TRBJ2-6; 8 bases are a match to TRBD1. In germline, CDR1 is LNHNV, CDR2 YYDKDF (reference sequence). V shed 5 bases and J 1 base; nucleotides not matched to a gene: 7. CDR3 length: 17 residues. The CDR3 protein is CATSLGTGLSGANVLTF. CDR3 bases: TGTGCCACCAGCCTAGGGACAGGTCTGTCTGGGGCCAACGTCCTGACTTTC.

This chain connects TRBV19 to TRBJ1-5, with D possibly TRBD1 on 5 matching bases. CDR3 length: 15 amino acids. The germline CDR1 and CDR2 sequences are LNHDA and SQIVND (reference sequence). Trimming stripped 6 bases from V and 2 bases from J, with 14 bases between. The CDR3 DNA is TGTGCCAGTAGGGGAGGACAAGGCGGCAATCAGCCCCAGCATTTT. It is translated as CASRGGQGGNQPQHF.